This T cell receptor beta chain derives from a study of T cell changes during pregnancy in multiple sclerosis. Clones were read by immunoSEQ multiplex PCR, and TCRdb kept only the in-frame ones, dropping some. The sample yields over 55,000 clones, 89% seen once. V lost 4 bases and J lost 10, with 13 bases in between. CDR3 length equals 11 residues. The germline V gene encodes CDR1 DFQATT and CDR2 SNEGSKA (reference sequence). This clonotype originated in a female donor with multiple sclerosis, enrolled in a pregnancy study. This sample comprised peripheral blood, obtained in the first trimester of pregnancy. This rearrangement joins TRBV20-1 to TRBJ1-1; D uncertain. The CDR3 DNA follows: TGCAGTGCTAACACGGGAAGAGGAGCTTTCTTT. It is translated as CSANTGRGAFF.